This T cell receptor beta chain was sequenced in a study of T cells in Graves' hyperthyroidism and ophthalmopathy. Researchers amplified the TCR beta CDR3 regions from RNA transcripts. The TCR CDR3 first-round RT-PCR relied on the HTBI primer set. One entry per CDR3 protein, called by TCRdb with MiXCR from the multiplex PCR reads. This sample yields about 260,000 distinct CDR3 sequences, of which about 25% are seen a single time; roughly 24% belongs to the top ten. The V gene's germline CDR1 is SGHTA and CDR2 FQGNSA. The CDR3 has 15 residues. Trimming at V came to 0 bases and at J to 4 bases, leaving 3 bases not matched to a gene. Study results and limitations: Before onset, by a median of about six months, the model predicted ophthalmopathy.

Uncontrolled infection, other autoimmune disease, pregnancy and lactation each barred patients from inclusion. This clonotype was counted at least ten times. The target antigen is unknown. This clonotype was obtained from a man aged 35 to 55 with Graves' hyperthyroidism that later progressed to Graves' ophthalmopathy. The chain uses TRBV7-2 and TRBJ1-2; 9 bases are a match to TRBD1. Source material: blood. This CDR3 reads CASSLAVGQGYGYTF. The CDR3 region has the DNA TGTGCCAGCAGCTTAGCGGTGGGACAGGGCTATGGCTACACCTTC.